This T cell receptor beta chain is drawn from a study of post-analysis software for immune sequencing data. General study points: In patients, a few TRBV segments were more frequent than in controls, with TRBV5-6, TRBV5-1 and TRBV20-1 among them.

Researchers reported that TCR beta cDNA libraries carried unique molecular identifiers. TCRdb reprocessed the PCR reads with MiXCR, giving one entry per CDR3 protein. The sample lists about 540,000 distinct CDR3 sequences; around a third were seen once. Concerning this clonotype itself: The antigen is unknown.

From germline, CDR1 is MNHNS and CDR2 SASEGT. Trimming removed 1 base at V and 8 bases at J, with 20 bases between. The CDR3 extends over 16 amino acids. This clonotype was obtained from a girl aged 2-17 years with multiple sclerosis. The specimen was blood. V and J are TRBV6-1 and TRBJ1-2; possibly TRBD1 for D (5 bases). DNA of the CDR3: TGTGCCAGCAGTGAAGGGGCTATGGGGCTGGGGCAGGGCTACACCTTC. It encodes CASSEGAMGLGQGYTF.